This T cell receptor beta chain emerged from a study of T cells of healthy individuals. This clonotype was recorded many times. CDR3 length: 14 amino acids. Germline V gives CDR1 SNHLY, CDR2 FYNNEI. With 6 bases removed from V and 5 bases from J, the gap between germline ends came to 14 bases. Each CDR3 protein gets one entry after TCRdb re-called the 5' RACE reads with MiXCR. Of 65,000 to 95,000 distinct CDR3 sequences listed, 4% to 5.5% are singletons. This TCR was sampled from a female donor in good health. The J gene is TRBJ2-1, the V gene TRBV2; tentative D call: TRBD2 (5 bases). The CDR3 DNA reads as TGTGCCAGCAGCCCAGGACTTAGGGACAATGAGCAGTTCTTC. It yields the protein CASSPGLRDNEQFF.